These 31 T cell receptor beta chains originate from one sample sequenced in a study of CD4 T cells in relation to SARS-CoV-2 and coronaviruses (dated by TCRdb to the early 2020s). The method behind the library was the immunoSEQ multiplex PCR assay. This is the immuneACCESS table as TCRdb keeps it, with only in-frame sequences that have V and J called. A part of the clones is gone; compared with another copy, unresolved V genes explain less than half, and the rest is unexplained. The sample data list about 19,000 clones, and around 80% of these were observed just once. The top ten clonotypes cover roughly 25% of the sample. These receptors lack a known antigen. CD4+ T cells from unexposed donors were collected before the COVID-19 pandemic (2011-2018). Following 10 days of culture, the EasySep CD4+ T cell isolation kit was used to isolate CD4+ T cells. Sequenced material: CD4+ T cells from PBMCs, cultured in vitro. The receptors shown here come from a human donor in good health.

The V call is TRBV7-2, the J call TRBJ2-1; perhaps TRBD2 as D (7 bases). CDR3 length: 15 amino acids. CDR1 is SGHTA, CDR2 FQGNSA, per germline. Trimming took off 5 bases at V and 6 bases at J, with 17 bases between the two ends. The CDR3 nucleotides are TGTGCCAGCAGCCCCCGGGGAGGGGGAGGCAATGAGCAGTTCTTC. It encodes CASSPRGGGGNEQFF.

This clone was found a few times. The rearrangement uses TRBV7-2 and TRBJ1-2; D call uncertain. Germline V gives CDR1 SGHTA, CDR2 FQGNSA. The CDR3 is made up of 12 amino acids. Deletions cut 3 bases from V and 12 bases from J, with 14 bases between. Here the CDR3 DNA reads TGTGCCAGCAGCTTGAAAGGCGTTCAGGACACCTTC. It is translated as CASSLKGVQDTF.

V gene TRBV7-7 combines with J gene TRBJ2-3; TRBD1 matches at 11 bases. CDR3 length equals 15 residues. Germline V gene sequence: CDR1 SSHAT, CDR2 FNYEAQ (reference sequence). V gave up 5 bases and J gave up 1 base; unmatched junction bases: 2. The CDR3 reads CASSTGQGGTDTQYF. The CDR3 DNA sequence: TGTGCCAGCAGCACGGGACAGGGGGGCACAGATACGCAGTATTTT.

The rearrangement links TRBV25-1 to TRBJ1-6; 10 bases fit TRBD1. Unmatched junction bases numbered 4, after V lost 4 bases and J lost 7 bases. The CDR3 runs 15 residues. CDR1 is MGHDK, CDR2 SYGVNS, per germline. CDR3 bases: TGTGCCAGCAGTGGGAAGGACAGGGGGAATTCACCCCTCCACTTT. This translates into CASSGKDRGNSPLHF.

The chain uses TRBV6-5 and TRBJ2-3; the D gene is possibly TRBD1 (6 bases). V lost 4 bases and J 2 bases, leaving 16 bases between the germline ends. Germline V gene data show CDR1 as MNHEY and CDR2 as SVGAGI. The CDR3 is made up of 16 amino acids. CDR3 loop: CASSSLGGAPTDTQYF. DNA for the CDR3: TGTGCCAGCAGTTCCCTTGGGGGCGCTCCCACAGATACGCAGTATTTT.

The chain uses TRBV29-1 and TRBJ2-7, with D maybe TRBD2 (7 bases). In germline, CDR1 is SQVTM, CDR2 ANQGSEA. V shed 6 bases and J shed 7 bases, with 19 bases lying between them. The CDR3 sequence is 13 residues long. The CDR3 coding sequence is TGCAGCGTCCTGGGGGGGCAGCGACTGGAGCAGTACTTC. Translation gives CSVLGGQRLEQYF.

The chain carries TRBV7-9 and TRBJ2-7; D not certain. Between the trimmed V and J ends, which lost 5 bases and 4 bases, there was a span of 9 bases. Per the germline V gene, CDR1 is SEHNR and CDR2 is FQNEAQ (reference sequence). The CDR3 extends over 12 amino acids. CDR3 amino acids: CASSPARYEQYF. CDR3 in DNA: TGTGCCAGCAGCCCCGCAAGGTACGAGCAGTACTTC.

This clone was seen a handful of times. The J gene is TRBJ2-2, the V gene TRBV19, with TRBD1 as a possible D gene (6 bases). Between the trimmed V and J ends, which lost 10 bases and 13 bases, there was a span of 16 bases. The CDR3 extends over 11 amino acids. The germline V gene encodes CDR1 LNHDA and CDR2 SQIVND (reference sequence). The CDR3 sequence: CAKTGTYGLFF. DNA for the CDR3: TGTGCCAAGACCGGGACATACGGGCTGTTTTTT.

This clone was seen a handful of times. The chain couples TRBV19 to TRBJ2-3, with D perhaps given as TRBD1 or TRBD2 (5 bases each). The length of the CDR3 is 13 residues. The germline gives CDR1 LNHDA, CDR2 SQIVND (reference sequence). With 5 bases removed from V and 11 bases from J, the gap between germline ends came to 17 bases. CDR3 nucleotide sequence: TGTGCCAGTAGTTTGCGGGCAGGGTTTGAGCAGTATTTT. It codes for CASSLRAGFEQYF.

This clone showed up just once. Here the CDR3 DNA reads TGTGCCAGCAGCGTACGGACAGGGGCCGGCTCACCCCTCCACTTT. Protein product: CASSVRTGAGSPLHF. The rearrangement joins TRBV7-9 to TRBJ1-6, with 9 bases that match TRBD1. CDR3 size: 15 residues. The trim removed 5 bases at V and 10 bases at J, leaving 9 bases unmatched. Germline values: CDR1 SEHNR, CDR2 FQNEAQ (reference sequence).

The rearrangement uses TRBV19 and TRBJ2-6, with D perhaps matching TRBD1 (6 bases). Germline CDR1 and CDR2: LNHDA and SQIVND (reference sequence). Trimming stripped 6 bases from V and 3 bases from J, with 18 bases between. The CDR3 is 17 amino acids. CDR3 amino acids: CASSPKTGGSGANVLTF. In DNA form, the CDR3 reads TGTGCCAGTAGCCCCAAGACAGGAGGTAGTGGGGCCAACGTCCTGACTTTC.

The chain couples TRBV2 to TRBJ2-5, with D possibly called TRBD1 or TRBD2 (6 bases each). The germline V gene encodes CDR1 SNHLY and CDR2 FYNNEI. V lost 2 bases and J 4 bases, leaving 11 bases between the germline ends. The length of the CDR3 is 14 residues. This CDR3 is CASSEQGGGETQYF. CDR3 sequence (DNA): TGTGCCAGCAGTGAACAAGGGGGAGGAGAGACCCAGTACTTC.

This clone was detected only once. The chain links TRBV2 to TRBJ1-3, with D unresolved. This CDR3 region has 15 residues. V was trimmed by 6 bases and J by 0 bases, leaving 12 bases between them. CDR1 and CDR2 from the germline V gene are SNHLY and FYNNEI. DNA for the CDR3: TGTGCCAGCAGCGAACGACGGGTCTCTGGAAACACCATATATTTT. Residues: CASSERRVSGNTIYF.

The rearrangement uses TRBV7-2 and TRBJ1-5; D unclear. The CDR3 runs to 15 residues. Trimming cost V 0 bases and J 3 bases, with 9 bases left between them. Per the germline V gene, CDR1 is SGHTA and CDR2 is FQGNSA. The CDR3 coding sequence is TGTGCCAGCAGCTTAGCCGGCGGGATCAATCAGCCCCAGCATTTT. Translating gives CASSLAGGINQPQHF.

V is TRBV19 and J is TRBJ2-6, with unresolved D. There are 14 residues in the CDR3. V shed 8 bases and J shed 2 bases, with 10 bases lying between them. Germline CDR1 is LNHDA and CDR2 is SQIVND (reference sequence). The CDR3 region is CASRTGAGANVLTF. DNA for the CDR3: TGTGCCAGTCGCACTGGGGCTGGGGCCAACGTCCTGACTTTC.

This clone was seen only once. The chain couples TRBV10-1 to TRBJ2-7; 12 bases align to TRBD2. Trimming removed 9 bases from V and 5 bases from J; junction bases left unmatched: 23. This CDR3 has 19 amino acids. Germline CDR1 is WNHNN and CDR2 is SYGVQD (reference sequence). In DNA, the CDR3 is TGCGCCAGGGTGCGGCCCCGACCGACTAGCGGGAGTCAATTCCACGAGCAGTACTTC. This translates into CARVRPRPTSGSQFHEQYF.

The V call is TRBV25-1, the J call TRBJ2-5, with D perhaps TRBD2 (6 bases). V lost 3 bases and J 1 base, leaving 12 bases between the germline ends. The CDR3 sequence is 15 residues long. Germline-derived CDR1 and CDR2 are MGHDK and SYGVNS. CDR3 nucleotide sequence: TGTGCCAGCAGTGATCCCCGGGGGAGCCAAGAGACCCAGTACTTC. It codes for CASSDPRGSQETQYF.

The rearrangement joins TRBV6-2 or TRBV6-3 to TRBJ2-1, with 14 bases identical to TRBD2. Trimming cost V 6 bases and J 7 bases; bases outside gene matches: 8. The CDR3 loop spans 16 amino acids. The germline CDR1 and CDR2 sequences are MNHEY and SVGEGT. For the CDR3, the DNA is TGTGCCAGCAGCACGGGACTAGCGGGGGCCAAAAATGAGCAGTTCTTC. This codes for CASSTGLAGAKNEQFF.

This chain joins TRBV7-9 and TRBJ2-7, with 8 bases fitting TRBD1. This CDR3 has 13 amino acids. Germline V gene lookup returns CDR1 SEHNR and CDR2 FQNEAQ (reference sequence). With 5 bases clipped from V and 6 bases from J, the junction kept 6 bases outside the gene matches. CDR3 sequence: CASSAPDRGEQYF. The CDR3, as DNA: TGTGCCAGCAGCGCTCCTGACAGGGGCGAGCAGTACTTC.

Only a few counts were recorded for this clone. This chain connects TRBV18 to TRBJ1-1; possible D gene TRBD1, 6 bases. From germline, CDR1 is KGHSH and CDR2 LQKENI. Trimming removed 3 bases at V and 12 bases at J, with 14 bases between. The CDR3 is made up of 12 amino acids. The CDR3 region is CASSPVSQGPFF. DNA of the CDR3: TGTGCCAGCTCACCGGTCTCTCAGGGGCCTTTCTTT.

The V call is TRBV9, the J call TRBJ2-1; D unclear. The CDR3 is 17 residues long. Germline CDR1 reads SGDLS; CDR2 reads YYNGEE. Deletions cut 0 bases from V and 3 bases from J, with 16 bases between. CDR3 DNA: TGTGCCAGCAGCGTAGGAAGCCTCCAGAACGACTACAATGAGCAGTTCTTC. Its translation is CASSVGSLQNDYNEQFF.

The chain links TRBV4-3 to TRBJ1-3; TRBD1 might be the D (6 bases). Trimming left V 4 bases short and J 4 bases short, with 14 bases between. This CDR3 is 15 amino acids long. Germline CDR1 is LGHNA and CDR2 is YSLEER. The CDR3 DNA follows: TGCGCCAGCAGCCGGGGGGGCGTGGGGGGAAACACCATATATTTT. As protein: CASSRGGVGGNTIYF.

The chain links TRBV13 to TRBJ2-1; 9 bases align to TRBD2. J was trimmed by 4 bases and V by 7 bases; bases with no gene match: 5. The CDR3 runs to 14 residues. Germline assignment: CDR1 PRHDT and CDR2 FYEKMQ (reference sequence). The CDR3: CASNSGGFYNEQFF. In DNA form, the CDR3 reads TGTGCCAGCAACAGCGGGGGGTTTTACAATGAGCAGTTCTTC. The variable domain in full, completed from reference TRBV13 and TRBJ2-1, reads AAGVIQSPRHLIKEKRETATLKCYPIPRHDTVYWYQQGPGQDPQFLISFYEKMQSDKGSIPDRFSAQQFSDYHSELNMSSLELGDSALYFCASNSGGFYNEQFFGPGTRLTVL.

The CDR3 protein is CASSPTTDTQYF. For the CDR3, the DNA is TGTGCCAGCAGCCCTACCACAGATACGCAGTATTTT. The V and J genes are TRBV7-2 and TRBJ2-3; D gene unclear. The CDR3 runs 12 residues. Trimming pared 5 bases from V and 2 bases from J, leaving 5 bases between. CDR1 and CDR2 from the germline V gene are SGHTA and FQGNSA.

The genes are TRBV19 and TRBJ1-4; 7 bases map to TRBD1. CDR1 and CDR2 (germline): LNHDA, SQIVND (reference sequence). The CDR3 covers 16 residues. The J segment lost 4 bases and the V segment lost 4 bases, leaving 9 bases of the junction unmatched. The CDR3 is CASSRPGTEGNEKLFF. In nucleotides, the CDR3 is TGTGCCAGTAGTAGGCCGGGGACAGAGGGTAATGAAAAACTGTTTTTT.

The rearrangement joins TRBV7-3 to TRBJ2-2, with 12 nucleotides matching TRBD1. This CDR3 spans 20 amino acids. Trimming cost V 5 bases and J 3 bases; bases outside gene matches: 16. From germline, CDR1 is SGHTA and CDR2 FQGTGA. CDR3 loop: CASSNRDRGRIRSDTGELFF. The DNA for the CDR3 is TGTGCCAGCAGCAACCGGGACAGGGGGCGCATTAGGTCCGACACCGGGGAGCTGTTTTTT.

The chain links TRBV19 to TRBJ2-2; 9 bases are shared with TRBD1. This CDR3 comprises 14 residues. After removal of 4 bases from V and 7 bases from J, the junction contained 4 bases not matched to a gene. CDR1 is LNHDA and CDR2 is SQIVND in the germline V gene (reference sequence). CDR3 in DNA: TGTGCCAGTAGTAACAGGGGGCTGGACGGGGAGCTGTTTTTT. Its translation is CASSNRGLDGELFF.

The chain carries TRBV7-2 and TRBJ1-5; no clear D. Trimming removed 2 bases at V and 5 bases at J, with 10 bases between. Germline CDR1 SGHTA, CDR2 FQGNSA. The CDR3 consists of 14 residues. The CDR3 bases are TGTGCCAGCAGCTTAAGACCGGCCGATCAGCCCCAGCATTTT. Translating it yields CASSLRPADQPQHF.

The CDR3 here is CASSTTGDRLNQPQHF. The CDR3 DNA reads TGTGCCAGTAGCACTACAGGGGATCGTCTGAATCAGCCCCAGCATTTT. The chain uses TRBV19 and TRBJ1-5, with 7 bases aligning to TRBD1. The CDR3 totals 16 residues. In germline, CDR1 is LNHDA, CDR2 SQIVND (reference sequence). The V and J ends lost 6 bases and 4 bases, in that order; junction bases with no gene match: 12.

V is TRBV18 and J is TRBJ2-7; 8 positions agree with TRBD1. Looked up from germline, CDR1 is KGHSH and CDR2 is LQKENI. V was pared by 1 base and J by 5 bases, with 4 bases of the junction left unmatched. The CDR3 loop spans 14 amino acids. In DNA form, the CDR3 reads TGTGCCAGCTCACCACGGACAGGGCCCAACGAGCAGTACTTC. It translates to CASSPRTGPNEQYF. Drawing the rest from reference TRBV18 and TRBJ2-7, the complete variable domain is NAGVMQNPRHLVRRRGQEARLRCSPMKGHSHVYWYRQLPEEGLKFMVYLQKENIIDESGMPKERFSAEFPKEGPSILRIQQVVRGDSAAYFCASSPRTGPNEQYFGPGTRLTVT.

The rearrangement uses TRBV7-9 and TRBJ1-1; 8 positions agree with TRBD1. With V trimmed by 5 bases and J by 2 bases, 4 bases remained unmatched. The CDR3 runs 14 residues. The germline gives CDR1 SEHNR, CDR2 FQNEAQ (reference sequence). DNA of the CDR3: TGTGCCAGCAGCAAGGGACAGGAAAACACTGAAGCTTTCTTT. Its translation: CASSKGQENTEAFF.